The TCR beta chain described here comes from a study of glioma-infiltrating T cells. Whole-study results and caveats: Gliomas, especially low-grade, showed above-expected tissue-blood divergence; non-neoplastic patients showed below. Very few CDR3 sequences were shared between tissue and blood.

Amplification of TCR alpha and beta CDR3 regions from RNA used iRepertoire nested multiplex PCR. TCRdb reprocessed the multiplex PCR reads with MiXCR, giving one entry per CDR3 protein. The table has more than 95,000 distinct CDR3 sequences, roughly 25% seen once; the top ten hold approximately 16%. CDR1 is ENHRY, CDR2 SYGVKD, per germline. The CDR3 extends over 13 amino acids. Notes on this clonotype: No antigen is known for it. A much larger clonotype is one base distant, so this may be a read error.

This clonotype was obtained from a human donor with low-grade glioma or glioblastoma, undergoing nonglioma brain surgery, or in good health (not recorded which). Sequenced sample: glioma tissue, nonneoplastic brain tissue, or PBMCs (not recorded which). The J gene is TRBJ2-3, the V gene TRBV10-3, with 7 positions matching TRBD1. In DNA, the CDR3 is TGTGCCACCACAGGGGCCAGCACATATACGCAGTATTTT. Translation: CATTGASTYTQYF.